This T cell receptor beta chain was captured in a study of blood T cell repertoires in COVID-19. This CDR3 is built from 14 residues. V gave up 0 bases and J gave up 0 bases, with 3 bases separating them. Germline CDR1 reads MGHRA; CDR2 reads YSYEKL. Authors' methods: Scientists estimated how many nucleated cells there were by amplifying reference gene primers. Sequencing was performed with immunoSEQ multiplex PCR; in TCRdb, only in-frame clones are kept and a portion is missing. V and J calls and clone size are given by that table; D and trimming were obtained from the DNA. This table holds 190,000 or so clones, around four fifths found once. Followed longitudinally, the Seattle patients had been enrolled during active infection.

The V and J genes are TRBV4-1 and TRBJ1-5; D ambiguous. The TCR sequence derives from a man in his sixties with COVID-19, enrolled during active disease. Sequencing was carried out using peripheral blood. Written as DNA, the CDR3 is TGCGCCAGCAGCCAAGACAATAGCAATCAGCCCCAGCATTTT. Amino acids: CASSQDNSNQPQHF.